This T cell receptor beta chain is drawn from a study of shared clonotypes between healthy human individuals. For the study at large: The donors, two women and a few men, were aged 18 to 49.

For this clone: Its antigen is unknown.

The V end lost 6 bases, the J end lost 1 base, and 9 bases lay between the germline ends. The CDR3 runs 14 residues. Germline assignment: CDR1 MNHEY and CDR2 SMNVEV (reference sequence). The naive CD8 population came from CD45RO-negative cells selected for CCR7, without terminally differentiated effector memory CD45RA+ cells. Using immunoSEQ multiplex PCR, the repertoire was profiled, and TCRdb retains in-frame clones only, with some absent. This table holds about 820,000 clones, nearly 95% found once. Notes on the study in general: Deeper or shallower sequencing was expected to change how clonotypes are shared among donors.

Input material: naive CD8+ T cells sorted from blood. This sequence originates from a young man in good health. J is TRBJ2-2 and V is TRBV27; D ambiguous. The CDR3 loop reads CASSLHRNTGELFF. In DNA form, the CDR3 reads TGTGCCAGCAGCCTACACAGGAACACCGGGGAGCTGTTTTTT.